A selection of T cell receptor beta chains follows, all from one sample in a study of HIV-infected patients and healthy controls. TCRdb recomputed calls from the 5' RACE reads with MiXCR, one row per CDR3 protein. The sample includes 15,000 to 20,000 distinct CDR3 sequences, around 8.2% of them seen just once. Sequenced sample: blood. These receptors were taken from an adult in good health. Each CDR3 is given with its conserved first and last residue. D genes are given only for firm matches. The listing skips clone size in some rows; elsewhere it reads once, few, many or a size class.

J	size	V	D	DNA	CDR3
TRBJ2-1	medium-sized	TRBV4-1	.	TGCGCCAGCTCTAAGGAGGGAAGCTCCTACAATGAGCAGTTCTTC	CASSKEGSSYNEQFF
TRBJ1-1	.	TRBV7-2	TRBD1	TGTGCCAGCAGCTCCACCGGGACAGGGTCTGAAGCTTTCTTT	CASSSTGTGSEAFF
TRBJ1-1	.	TRBV20-1	TRBD1	TGCAGAGGACAGGGGAGAAACACTGAAGCTTTCTTT	CRGQGRNTEAFF
TRBJ2-3	.	TRBV12-3/TRBV12-4	TRBD2	TGTGCCAGCTCTCTACCGGGGGGGACAGATACGCAGTATTTT	CASSLPGGTDTQYF
TRBJ2-1	.	TRBV30	TRBD1	TGTGCCTGGATCGGGACAGGGGTTGAGCAGTTCTTC	CAWIGTGVEQFF
TRBJ2-1	medium-sized	TRBV7-8	TRBD2	TGTGCCAGCAGCGGCGGGGGAGACTCCTACAATGAGCAGTTCTTC	CASSGGGDSYNEQFF
TRBJ2-1	few	TRBV18	TRBD1	TGTGCCAGCTCACCACCTGACAGGGGATGGGACAATGAGCAGTTCTTC	CASSPPDRGWDNEQFF
TRBJ2-7	medium-sized	TRBV20-1	.	TGCAGTGCTCCCGAGGGGGAGGCACTGGGGGAGCAGTACTTC	CSAPEGEALGEQYF
TRBJ1-1	many	TRBV29-1	.	TGCAGCATCGCAGGGGTAGGGGACACTGAAGCTTTCTTT	CSIAGVGDTEAFF
TRBJ2-6	.	TRBV20-1	TRBD2	TGCAGTGCTGAAGGACTAGCGGGAGGGCCTGGGGCCAACGTCCTGACTTTC	CSAEGLAGGPGANVLTF
TRBJ2-3	many	TRBV5-5	.	TGTGCCAGCAGCTCGGCTAGGACGGAGGATACGCAGTATTTT	CASSSARTEDTQYF
TRBJ1-1	many	TRBV20-1	.	TGCAGTGCGGTGCGTATGGGGGGGACTGAAGCTTTCTTT	CSAVRMGGTEAFF
TRBJ2-3	medium-sized	TRBV28	.	TGTGCCAGCAGTGCCGGGAGTGGGGATACGCAGTATTTT	CASSAGSGDTQYF
TRBJ2-1	.	TRBV30	TRBD2	TGTGCCTGGAGTCCATTCGCACTAGCGGCCTACAATGAGCAGTTCTTC	CAWSPFALAAYNEQFF
TRBJ2-1	medium-sized	TRBV4-2	.	TGTGCCAGCAGCCGCAGATTCCGGGACGATGGGAATGAGCAGTTCTTC	CASSRRFRDDGNEQFF
TRBJ2-1	many	TRBV5-1	.	TGCGCCAGCAGCTTGACTAGAATTACTGTCAATGAGCAGTTCTTC	CASSLTRITVNEQFF